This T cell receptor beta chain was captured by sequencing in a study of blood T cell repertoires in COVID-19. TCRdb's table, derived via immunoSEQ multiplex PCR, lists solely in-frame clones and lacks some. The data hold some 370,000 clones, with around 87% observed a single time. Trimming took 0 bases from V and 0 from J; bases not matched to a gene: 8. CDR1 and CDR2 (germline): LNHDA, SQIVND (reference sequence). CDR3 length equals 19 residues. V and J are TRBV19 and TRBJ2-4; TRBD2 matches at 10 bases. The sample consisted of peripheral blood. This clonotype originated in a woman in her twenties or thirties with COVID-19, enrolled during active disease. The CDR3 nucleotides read TGTGCCAGTAGTATAGATGGGACTAGCGTGCTACTAGCCAAAAACATTCAGTACTTC. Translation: CASSIDGTSVLLAKNIQYF.